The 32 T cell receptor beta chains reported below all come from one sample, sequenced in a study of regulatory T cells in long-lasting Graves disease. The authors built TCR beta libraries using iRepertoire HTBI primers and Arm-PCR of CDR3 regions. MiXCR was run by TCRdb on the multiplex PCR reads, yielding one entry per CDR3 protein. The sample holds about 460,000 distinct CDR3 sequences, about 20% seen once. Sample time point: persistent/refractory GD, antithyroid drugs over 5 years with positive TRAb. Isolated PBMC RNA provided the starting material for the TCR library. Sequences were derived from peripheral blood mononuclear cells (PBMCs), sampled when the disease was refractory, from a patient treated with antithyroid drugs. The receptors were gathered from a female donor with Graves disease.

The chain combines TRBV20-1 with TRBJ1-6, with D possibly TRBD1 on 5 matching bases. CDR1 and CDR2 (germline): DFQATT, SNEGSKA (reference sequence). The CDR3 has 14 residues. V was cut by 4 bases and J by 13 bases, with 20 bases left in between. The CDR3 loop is CSAKPGQGVFPLHF. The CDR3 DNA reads TGCAGTGCTAAACCGGGGCAGGGAGTCTTTCCCCTCCACTTT.

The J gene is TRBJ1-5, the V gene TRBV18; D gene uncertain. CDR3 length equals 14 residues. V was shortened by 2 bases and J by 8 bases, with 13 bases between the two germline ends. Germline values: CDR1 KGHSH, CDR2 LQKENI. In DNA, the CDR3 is TGTGCCAGCTCACCAGGGTCCGGCCTGGAGCCCCAGCATTTT. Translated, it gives CASSPGSGLEPQHF.

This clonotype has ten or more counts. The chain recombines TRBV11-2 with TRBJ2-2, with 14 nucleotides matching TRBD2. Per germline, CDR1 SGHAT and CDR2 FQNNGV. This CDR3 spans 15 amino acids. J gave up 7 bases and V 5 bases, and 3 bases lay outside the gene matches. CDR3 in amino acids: CASSRTSGRYGELFF. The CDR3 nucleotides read TGTGCCAGCAGCCGGACTAGCGGGAGGTACGGGGAGCTGTTTTTT. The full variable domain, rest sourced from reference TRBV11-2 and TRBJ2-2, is EAGVAQSPRYKIIEKRQSVAFWCNPISGHATLYWYQQILGQGPKLLIQFQNNGVVDDSQLPKDRFSAERLKGVDSTLKIQPAKLEDSAVYLCASSRTSGRYGELFFGEGSRLTVL.

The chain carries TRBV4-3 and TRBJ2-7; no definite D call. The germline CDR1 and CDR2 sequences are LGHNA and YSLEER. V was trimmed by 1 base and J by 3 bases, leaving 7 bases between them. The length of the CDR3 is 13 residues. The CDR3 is CASSQGVGYEQYF. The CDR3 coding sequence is TGCGCCAGCAGCCAAGGGGTGGGCTACGAGCAGTACTTC.

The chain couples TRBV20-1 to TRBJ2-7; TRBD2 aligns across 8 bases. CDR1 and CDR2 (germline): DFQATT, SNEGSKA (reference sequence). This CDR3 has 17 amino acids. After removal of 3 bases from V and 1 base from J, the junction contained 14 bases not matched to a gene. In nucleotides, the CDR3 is TGCAGTGCTAGTCCAATGGGGTTGAGCGGGGGATCCTACGAGCAGTACTTC. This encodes CSASPMGLSGGSYEQYF.

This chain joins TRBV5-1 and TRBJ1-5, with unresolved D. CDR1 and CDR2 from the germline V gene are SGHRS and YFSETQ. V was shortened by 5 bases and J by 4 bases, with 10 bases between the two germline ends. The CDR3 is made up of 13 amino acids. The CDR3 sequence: CASSEGLNQPQHF. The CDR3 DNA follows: TGCGCCAGCAGTGAAGGTCTGAATCAGCCCCAGCATTTT. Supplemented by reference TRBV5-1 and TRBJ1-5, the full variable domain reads KAGVTQTPRYLIKTRGQQVTLSCSPISGHRSVSWYQQTPGQGLQFLFEYFSETQRNKGNFPGRFSGRQFSNSRSEMNVSTLELGDSALYLCASSEGLNQPQHFGDGTRLSIL.

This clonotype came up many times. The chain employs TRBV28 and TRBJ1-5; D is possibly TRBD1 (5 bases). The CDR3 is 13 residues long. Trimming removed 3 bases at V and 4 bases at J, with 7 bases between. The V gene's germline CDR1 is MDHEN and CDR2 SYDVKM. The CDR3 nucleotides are TGTGCCAGCAGTTTTGACAGAAATCAGCCCCAGCATTTT. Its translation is CASSFDRNQPQHF.

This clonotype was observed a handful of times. The chain's CDR3 is CASSPSLGLGNTIYF. CDR3 coding DNA: TGTGCCAGCAGCCCATCGCTCGGGCTTGGAAACACCATATATTTT. V usage is TRBV7-9 and J usage is TRBJ1-3, with unresolved D. The germline gives CDR1 SEHNR, CDR2 FQNEAQ (reference sequence). The ends were cut back, 5 bases at V and 3 bases at J, with 14 bases in the middle. This CDR3 is 15 amino acids long. The variable domain in full, completed from reference TRBV7-9 and TRBJ1-3, reads DTGVSQNPRHKITKRGQNVTFRCDPISEHNRLYWYRQTLGQGPEFLTYFQNEAQLEKSRLLSDRFSAERPKGSFSTLEIQRTEQGDSAMYLCASSPSLGLGNTIYFGEGSWLTVV.

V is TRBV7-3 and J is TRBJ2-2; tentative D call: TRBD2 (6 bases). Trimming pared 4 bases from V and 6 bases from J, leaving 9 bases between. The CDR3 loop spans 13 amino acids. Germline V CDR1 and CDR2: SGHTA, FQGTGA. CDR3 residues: CASSWRDPGELFF. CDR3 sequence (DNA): TGTGCCAGCAGCTGGCGGGACCCCGGGGAGCTGTTTTTT.

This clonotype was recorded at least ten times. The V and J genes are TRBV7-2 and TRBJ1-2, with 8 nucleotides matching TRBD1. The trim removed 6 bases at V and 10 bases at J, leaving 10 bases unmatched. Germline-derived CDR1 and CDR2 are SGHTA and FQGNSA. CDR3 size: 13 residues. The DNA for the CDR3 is TGTGCCAGCAGGTCCGGACAGGGAGAGGTCTACACCTTC. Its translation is CASRSGQGEVYTF.

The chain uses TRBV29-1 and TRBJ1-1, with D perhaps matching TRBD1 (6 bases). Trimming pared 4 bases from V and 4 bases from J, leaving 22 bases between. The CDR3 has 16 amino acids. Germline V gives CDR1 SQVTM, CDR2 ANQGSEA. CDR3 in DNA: TGCAGCGTTGTAAGGGCGGGGGGCGGGTTGGGCACTGAAGCTTTCTTT. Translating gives CSVVRAGGGLGTEAFF.

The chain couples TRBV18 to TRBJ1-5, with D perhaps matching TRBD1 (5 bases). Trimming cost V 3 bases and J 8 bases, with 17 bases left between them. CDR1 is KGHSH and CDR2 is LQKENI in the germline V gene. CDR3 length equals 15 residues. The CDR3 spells CASSPRTGRGEPQHF. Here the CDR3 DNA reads TGTGCCAGCTCACCTCGGACGGGGCGGGGGGAGCCCCAGCATTTT.

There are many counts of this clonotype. In DNA, the CDR3 is TGTGCCAGCAGGAGAACAGGGGAGAACACTGAAGCTTTCTTT. It yields the protein CASRRTGENTEAFF. V and J are TRBV7-2 and TRBJ1-1; 7 nucleotides agree with TRBD1. This CDR3 has 14 amino acids. Germline loops: CDR1 SGHTA, CDR2 FQGNSA. Trimming removed 6 bases from V and 1 base from J; junction bases left unmatched: 5.

The CDR3 DNA follows: TGCGCCAGCAGTGAGTACGAGGCAACTGAAGCTTTCTTT. It specifies CASSEYEATEAFF. V gene TRBV10-2 combines with J gene TRBJ1-1, with D unresolved. This CDR3 is 13 amino acids long. The V gene's germline CDR1 is WSHSY and CDR2 SAAADI. V was clipped by 1 base and J by 5 bases, with 8 bases between them.

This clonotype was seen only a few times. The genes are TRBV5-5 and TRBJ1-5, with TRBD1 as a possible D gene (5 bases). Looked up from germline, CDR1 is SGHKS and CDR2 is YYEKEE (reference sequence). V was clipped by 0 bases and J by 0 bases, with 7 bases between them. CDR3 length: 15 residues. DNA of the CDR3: TGTGCCAGCAGCTTGGGGACAAGTAGCAATCAGCCCCAGCATTTT. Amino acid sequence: CASSLGTSSNQPQHF.

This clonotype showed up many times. CDR3: CASSETAEANSPLHF. DNA for the CDR3: TGTGCCAGCAGTGAAACGGCAGAGGCGAATTCACCCCTCCACTTT. V is TRBV2 and J is TRBJ1-6; D unresolved. This CDR3 is 15 amino acids long. Germline CDR1 SNHLY, CDR2 FYNNEI. The V end was cut by 2 bases, the J end by 7 bases, with 12 bases between.

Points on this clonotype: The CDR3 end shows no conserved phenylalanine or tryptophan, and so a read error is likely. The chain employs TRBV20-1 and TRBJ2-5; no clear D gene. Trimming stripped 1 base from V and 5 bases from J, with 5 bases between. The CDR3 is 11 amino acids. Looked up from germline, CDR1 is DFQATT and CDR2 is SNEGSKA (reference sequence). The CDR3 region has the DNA TGCAGTGCTAGAGCCGGGGAGACCCAGTACTCC. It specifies CSARAGETQYS.

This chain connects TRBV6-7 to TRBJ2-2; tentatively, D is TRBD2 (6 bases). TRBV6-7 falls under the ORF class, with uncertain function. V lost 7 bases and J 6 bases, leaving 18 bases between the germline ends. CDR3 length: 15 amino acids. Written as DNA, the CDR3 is TGTGCCAGCACCTCGGACGGCCGGAGGGCCGGGGAGCTGTTTTTT. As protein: CASTSDGRRAGELFF.

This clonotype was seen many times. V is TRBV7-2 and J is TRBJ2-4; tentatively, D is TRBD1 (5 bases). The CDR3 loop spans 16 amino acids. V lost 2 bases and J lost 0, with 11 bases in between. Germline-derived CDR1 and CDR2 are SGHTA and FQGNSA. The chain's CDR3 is CASSLSQALAKNIQYF. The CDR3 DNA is TGTGCCAGCAGCTTATCACAGGCCTTAGCCAAAAACATTCAGTACTTC.

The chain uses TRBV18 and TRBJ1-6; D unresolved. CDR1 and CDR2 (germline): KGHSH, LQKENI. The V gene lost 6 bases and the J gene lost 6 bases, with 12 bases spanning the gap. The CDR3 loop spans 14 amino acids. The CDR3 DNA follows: TGTGCCAGCTCCCCCTTAGAGGGTAATTCACCCCTCCACTTT. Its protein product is CASSPLEGNSPLHF.

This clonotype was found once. CDR3 region: CASSSQGSALNEQFF. The CDR3 DNA sequence: TGTGCCAGCAGCTCCCAGGGTTCTGCCCTCAATGAGCAGTTCTTC. The rearrangement joins TRBV11-1 to TRBJ2-1, with a weak D call TRBD1 (5 bases). The germline CDR1 and CDR2 sequences are SGHAT and FQDESV (reference sequence). V lost 4 bases to trimming and J lost 6 bases, with 16 bases between them. This CDR3 is built from 15 residues.

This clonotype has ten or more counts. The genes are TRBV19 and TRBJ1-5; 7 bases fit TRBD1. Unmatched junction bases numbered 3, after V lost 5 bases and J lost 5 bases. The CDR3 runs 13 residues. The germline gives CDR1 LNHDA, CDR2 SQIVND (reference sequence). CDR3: CASSSGQYQPQHF. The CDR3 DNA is TGTGCCAGTAGTTCGGGACAGTATCAGCCCCAGCATTTT.

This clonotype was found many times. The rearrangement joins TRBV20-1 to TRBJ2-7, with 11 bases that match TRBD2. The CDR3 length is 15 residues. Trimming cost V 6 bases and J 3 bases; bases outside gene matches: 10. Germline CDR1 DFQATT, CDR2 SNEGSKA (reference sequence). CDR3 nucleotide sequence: TGCAGTGCCCAAAGGGCTAGCGGGGGGATCTACGAGCAGTACTTC. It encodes CSAQRASGGIYEQYF.

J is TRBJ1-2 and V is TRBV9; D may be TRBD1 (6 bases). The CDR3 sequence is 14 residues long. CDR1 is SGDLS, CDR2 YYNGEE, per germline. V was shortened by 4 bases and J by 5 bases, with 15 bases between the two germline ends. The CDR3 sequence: CASSPRTVLYGYTF. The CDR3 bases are TGTGCCAGCAGCCCGAGGACAGTGCTATATGGCTACACCTTC.

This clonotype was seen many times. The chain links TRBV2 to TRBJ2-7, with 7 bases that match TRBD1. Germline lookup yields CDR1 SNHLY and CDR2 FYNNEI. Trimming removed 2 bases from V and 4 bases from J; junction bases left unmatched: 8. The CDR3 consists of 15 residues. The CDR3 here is CASSESGGSFYEQYF. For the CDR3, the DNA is TGTGCCAGCAGTGAATCAGGGGGTAGTTTTTACGAGCAGTACTTC. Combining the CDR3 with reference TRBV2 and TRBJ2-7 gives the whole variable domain EPEVTQTPSHQVTQMGQEVILRCVPISNHLYFYWYRQILGQKVEFLVSFYNNEISEKSEIFDDQFSVERPDGSNFTLKIRSTKLEDSAMYFCASSESGGSFYEQYFGPGTRLTVT.

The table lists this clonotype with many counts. The CDR3 bases are TGTGCCAGCAGTTTCCGGAGTTATCGGCCCCAGCATTTT. Amino acid sequence: CASSFRSYRPQHF. The J gene is TRBJ1-5, the V gene TRBV28; D not certain. This CDR3 spans 13 amino acids. Germline V gives CDR1 MDHEN, CDR2 SYDVKM. Trimming took 3 bases from V and 9 from J, leaving 12 bases between them.

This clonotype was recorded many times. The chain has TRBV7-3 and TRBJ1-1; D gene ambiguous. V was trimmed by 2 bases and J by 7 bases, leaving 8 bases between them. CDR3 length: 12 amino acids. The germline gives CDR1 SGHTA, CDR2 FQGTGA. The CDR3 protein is CASSLDGREAFF. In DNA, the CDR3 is TGTGCCAGCAGCTTAGATGGGCGTGAAGCTTTCTTT.

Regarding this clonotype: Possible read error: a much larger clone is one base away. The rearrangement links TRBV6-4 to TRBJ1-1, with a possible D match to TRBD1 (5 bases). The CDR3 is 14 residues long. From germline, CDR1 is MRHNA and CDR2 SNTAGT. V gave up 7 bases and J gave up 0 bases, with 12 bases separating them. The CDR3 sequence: CASNEQVMNTEAFF. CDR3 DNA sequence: TGTGCCAGCAATGAACAGGTCATGAACACTGAAGCTTTCTTT.

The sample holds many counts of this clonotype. CDR3 sequence reads: CAISEGETNYGYTF. The DNA of the CDR3 is TGTGCCATCAGTGAAGGGGAAACCAACTATGGCTACACCTTC. This chain uses TRBV10-3 with TRBJ1-2, with D perhaps TRBD1 (5 bases). Looked up from germline, CDR1 is ENHRY and CDR2 is SYGVKD. V was pared by 3 bases and J by 2 bases, with 10 bases between. The CDR3 spans 14 residues.

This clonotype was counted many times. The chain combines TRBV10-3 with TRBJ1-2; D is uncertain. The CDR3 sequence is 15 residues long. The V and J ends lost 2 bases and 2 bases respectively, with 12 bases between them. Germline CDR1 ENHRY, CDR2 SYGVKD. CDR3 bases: TGTGCCATCAGTGAGGCGTTCAGGCAGAACTATGGCTACACCTTC. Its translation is CAISEAFRQNYGYTF.

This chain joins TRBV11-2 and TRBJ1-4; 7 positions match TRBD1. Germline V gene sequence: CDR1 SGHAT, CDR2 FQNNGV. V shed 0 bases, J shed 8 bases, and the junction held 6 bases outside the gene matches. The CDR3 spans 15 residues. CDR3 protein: CASSLDEDRDEKLFF. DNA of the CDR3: TGTGCCAGCAGCTTAGATGAAGACAGGGACGAAAAACTGTTTTTT.

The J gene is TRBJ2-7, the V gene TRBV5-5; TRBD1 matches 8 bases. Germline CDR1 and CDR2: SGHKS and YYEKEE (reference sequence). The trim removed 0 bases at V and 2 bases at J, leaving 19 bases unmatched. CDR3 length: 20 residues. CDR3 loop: CASSLAGFPYPGQATYEQYF. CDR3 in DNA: TGTGCCAGCAGCTTGGCGGGCTTCCCTTATCCGGGACAGGCAACCTACGAGCAGTACTTC.